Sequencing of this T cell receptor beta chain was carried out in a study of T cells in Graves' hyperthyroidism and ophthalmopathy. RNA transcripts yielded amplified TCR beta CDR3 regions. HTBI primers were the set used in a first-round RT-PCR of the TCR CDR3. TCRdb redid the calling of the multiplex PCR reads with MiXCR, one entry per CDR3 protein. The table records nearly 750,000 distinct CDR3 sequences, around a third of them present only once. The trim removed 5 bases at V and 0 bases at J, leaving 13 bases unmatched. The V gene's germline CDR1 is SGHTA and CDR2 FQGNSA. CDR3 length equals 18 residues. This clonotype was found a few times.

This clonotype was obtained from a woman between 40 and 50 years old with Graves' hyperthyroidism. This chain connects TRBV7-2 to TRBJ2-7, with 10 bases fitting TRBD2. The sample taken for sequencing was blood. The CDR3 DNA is TGTGCCAGCAGCCCACAAGCTAGCGGGGGACCTAGCTCCTACGAGCAGTACTTC. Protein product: CASSPQASGGPSSYEQYF.